The rows below give T cell receptor beta chains drawn from one sample of a study of cytomegalovirus exposure and HLA in healthy donors. Sequencing used immunoSEQ multiplex PCR; TCRdb keeps in-frame clones, though not all of them. The table lists about 130,000 clones, over 70% of them singletons. Sequencing used PBMCs. Receptors originate from a man younger than 35 in good health and CMV-seropositive. CDR3s leave out the opening cysteine and the closing phenylalanine or tryptophan.

v_gene: TRBV19; j_gene: TRBJ2-7; CDR3aa: ASTRDYSSYEQY
v_gene: TRBV19; j_gene: TRBJ2-2; CDR3aa: ASSIPGGRRAGELF
v_gene: TRBV6-1; j_gene: TRBJ2-1; CDR3aa: ASTPTTYNEQF
v_gene: TRBV7-9; j_gene: TRBJ2-7; CDR3aa: ASSPQGVSYEQY
v_gene: TRBV30; j_gene: TRBJ1-2; CDR3aa: AWSPSGGDGYT
v_gene: TRBV18; j_gene: TRBJ2-2; CDR3aa: ASSPPGEVTGELF
v_gene: TRBV19; j_gene: TRBJ1-2; CDR3aa: ATRDRERGGYT
v_gene: TRBV4-1; j_gene: TRBJ1-2; CDR3aa: ASSSQSRGRDGYT
v_gene: TRBV7-8; j_gene: TRBJ1-5; CDR3aa: ASSLSGLPNQPQH
v_gene: TRBV11-2; j_gene: TRBJ2-7; CDR3aa: ASSLVQGILQEQY
v_gene: TRBV15; j_gene: TRBJ2-1; CDR3aa: ATSRDGQGEHNEQF
v_gene: TRBV4-1; j_gene: TRBJ2-3; CDR3aa: ASSQETGSTDTQY
v_gene: TRBV5-1; j_gene: TRBJ2-2; CDR3aa: ASSSGLAGNTGELF
v_gene: TRBV4-1; j_gene: TRBJ1-3; CDR3aa: ASSLGGLSGNTIY
v_gene: TRBV18; j_gene: TRBJ1-3; CDR3aa: ASSPLTSQTGNTIY
v_gene: TRBV15; j_gene: TRBJ1-2; CDR3aa: ATSRDQGAGGYT
v_gene: TRBV9; j_gene: TRBJ2-1; CDR3aa: ASSVAGQGVYEQF
v_gene: TRBV30; j_gene: TRBJ2-5; CDR3aa: AWSVWLAGFETQY
v_gene: TRBV7-2; j_gene: TRBJ2-7; CDR3aa: ASSFGSPGSYEQY
v_gene: TRBV5-4; j_gene: TRBJ1-4; CDR3aa: ASSRDRTNEKLF
v_gene: TRBV19; j_gene: TRBJ2-2; CDR3aa: ASIAGVGRTGELF
v_gene: TRBV7-2; j_gene: TRBJ2-3; CDR3aa: ASSTTSNRPTDTQY
v_gene: TRBV19; j_gene: TRBJ1-1; CDR3aa: ASSTGTGVQRAF
v_gene: TRBV5-6; j_gene: TRBJ1-1; CDR3aa: ASSQEGGFPDTEAF
v_gene: TRBV5-4; j_gene: TRBJ2-2; CDR3aa: ASSLNRGTGELF
v_gene: TRBV6-1; j_gene: TRBJ1-1; CDR3aa: ASRTGWGLNTEAF
v_gene: TRBV6-5; j_gene: TRBJ2-1; CDR3aa: ASSWTGRDNEQF
v_gene: TRBV4-3; j_gene: TRBJ1-4; CDR3aa: ASSYLRGNEKLF
v_gene: TRBV14; j_gene: TRBJ2-3; CDR3aa: ASSQISTDTQY
v_gene: TRBV2; j_gene: TRBJ1-5; CDR3aa: ASSAGRGGNQPQH
v_gene: TRBV4-1; j_gene: TRBJ2-2; CDR3aa: ASSLGQDTGELF
v_gene: TRBV4-1; j_gene: TRBJ2-4; CDR3aa: ASSQRAGLLAKNIQY
v_gene: TRBV11-3; j_gene: TRBJ1-1; CDR3aa: ASSLARGTEAF
v_gene: TRBV11-2; j_gene: TRBJ1-3; CDR3aa: ASSPDRAAGNTIY
v_gene: TRBV5-1; j_gene: TRBJ2-1; CDR3aa: ASSTTGQTYNEQF
v_gene: TRBV27; j_gene: TRBJ2-1; CDR3aa: ASGDAPPYNEQF
v_gene: TRBV4-3; j_gene: TRBJ1-4; CDR3aa: ASSHDRANEKLF
v_gene: TRBV5-6; j_gene: TRBJ1-1; CDR3aa: ASSSGTANEAF
v_gene: TRBV11-2; j_gene: TRBJ2-1; CDR3aa: ASSLLGQVYNEQF
v_gene: TRBV5-1; j_gene: TRBJ1-2; CDR3aa: ASSGRTGYGYT
v_gene: TRBV10-3; j_gene: TRBJ2-7; CDR3aa: AISSAYEQY
v_gene: TRBV5-6; j_gene: TRBJ1-2; CDR3aa: ASSLALNNYGYT
v_gene: TRBV5-1; j_gene: TRBJ1-1; CDR3aa: ASSLDRQGYEAF
v_gene: TRBV7-2; j_gene: TRBJ2-1; CDR3aa: ASSLAGGPSSYNEQF
v_gene: TRBV18; j_gene: TRBJ1-5; CDR3aa: ASSPTGDPYSNQPQH
v_gene: TRBV5-6; j_gene: TRBJ2-6; CDR3aa: ASSLDSNSGANVLT
v_gene: TRBV2; j_gene: TRBJ2-5; CDR3aa: ASQGTGSRETQY
v_gene: TRBV27; j_gene: TRBJ1-5; CDR3aa: ASSPGTGSNQSQH
v_gene: TRBV30; j_gene: TRBJ2-2; CDR3aa: AWLAGSNTGELF
v_gene: TRBV6-1; j_gene: TRBJ1-4; CDR3aa: ASSDYYGTANEKLF
v_gene: TRBV11-2; j_gene: TRBJ1-2; CDR3aa: ASSLGREGYGYT
v_gene: TRBV7-8; j_gene: TRBJ1-1; CDR3aa: ASSFGNTEAF
v_gene: TRBV6-5; j_gene: TRBJ1-1; CDR3aa: ASSYMGSGRWWAF
v_gene: TRBV5-1; j_gene: TRBJ2-2; CDR3aa: ASSPLALKNTGELF
v_gene: TRBV5-6; j_gene: TRBJ1-2; CDR3aa: ASSLGGAQGNYGYT
v_gene: TRBV4-1; j_gene: TRBJ2-5; CDR3aa: ASSPRSDLETQY
v_gene: TRBV7-6; j_gene: TRBJ2-7; CDR3aa: ASSLRTGHYEQY